This TCR beta chain comes out of a study of cytomegalovirus exposure and HLA in healthy donors. J lost 3 bases, V lost 8 bases, and 1 base had no gene match. Germline V gene data show CDR1 as ENHRY and CDR2 as SYGVKD. This CDR3 contains 13 residues. Only one count was recorded for this clone. The PCR made use of 60 Vbeta and 13 Jbeta primers. Sequencing used immunoSEQ multiplex PCR; TCRdb keeps in-frame clones, though not all of them. The repertoire includes 150,000 to 200,000 clones, 84% of them detected once, and about 0.25% sits in the top ten. This clonotype was obtained from a boy between 10 and 17 years old in good health and CMV-seronegative. Sequenced input: PBMCs. The genes are TRBV10-3 and TRBJ2-7, with 13 bases that match TRBD2. The CDR3 is CAIGTSGDYEQYF. In DNA, the CDR3 is TGTGCCATCGGGACTAGCGGGGACTACGAGCAGTACTTC.